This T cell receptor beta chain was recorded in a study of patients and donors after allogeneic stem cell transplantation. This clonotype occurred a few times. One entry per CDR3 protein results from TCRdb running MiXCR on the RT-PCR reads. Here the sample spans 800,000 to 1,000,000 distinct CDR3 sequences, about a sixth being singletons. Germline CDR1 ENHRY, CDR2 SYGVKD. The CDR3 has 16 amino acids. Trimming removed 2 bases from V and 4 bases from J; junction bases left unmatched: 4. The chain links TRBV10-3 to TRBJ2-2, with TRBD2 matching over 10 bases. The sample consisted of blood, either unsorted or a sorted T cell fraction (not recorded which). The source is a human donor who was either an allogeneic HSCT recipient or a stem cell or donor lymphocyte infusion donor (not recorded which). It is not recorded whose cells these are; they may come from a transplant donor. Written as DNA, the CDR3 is TGTGCCATCAGTGAGGGACTAGCGGACCTCACCGGGGAGCTGTTTTTT. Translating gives CAISEGLADLTGELFF.